This note documents a single T cell receptor beta chain sequence. Its antigen remains unknown. This entry comes from a study of cytomegalovirus exposure and HLA in healthy donors. Study-level findings and limits: Per a prior analysis, the majority of TCR beta V segments were productive roughly 87% or roughly 30% of the time. The only immune exposure information that was available was CMV serostatus.

Donors had nominal health at sampling but likely had unrecorded immune exposures. Trimming cost V 4 bases and J 7 bases, with 8 bases left between them. The CDR3 sequence is 11 residues long. CDR1 is GTSNPN and CDR2 is SVGIG in the germline V gene (reference sequence). Both 60 Vbeta primers and 13 Jbeta primers went into the PCR. The protocol was immunoSEQ multiplex PCR, while the TCRdb copy is restricted to in-frame clones and leaves out a portion. This table holds around 150,000 clones, 55% to 75% found once. This clonotype was sampled from a woman in her sixties or seventies in good health and CMV-seropositive. The V gene is TRBV30, the J gene TRBJ1-3; D perhaps matches TRBD1 (5 bases). Sequencing was performed on PBMCs. As DNA, the CDR3 is TGTGCCTGGACCCCAGGGAACACCATATATTTT. It translates to CAWTPGNTIYF.